The text below deals with one T cell receptor (beta chain). With V trimmed by 5 bases and J by 6 bases, 3 bases remained unmatched. Germline V lookup: CDR1 SNHLY, CDR2 FYNNEI. The CDR3 extends over 13 amino acids. This sample stems from a study of beta chain features in type 1 diabetes. Expressed TCRB transcripts got sequenced, as all isolated RNA was reverse transcribed. The protocol was immunoSEQ multiplex PCR, while the TCRdb copy is restricted to in-frame clones and leaves out a portion. Here the sample spans 120,000 to 150,000 clones, roughly 10% being singletons. The receptor was derived from a middle-aged woman in good health. The genes are TRBV2 and TRBJ2-1; TRBD1 agrees at 8 bases. Sequencing used central memory CD4+ T cells from blood. CDR3 sequence: CASSPDRVNEQFF. In DNA, the CDR3 is TGTGCCAGCAGTCCGGACAGGGTCAATGAGCAGTTCTTC.